This TCR beta chain derives from a study of blood T cell repertoires in COVID-19. Study-level information: Acute-phase and convalescent COVID-19 samples originated in the United States, Italy and Spain. The cDNA or gDNA used as material had been derived from T cells, B-cell-depleted T cells, or PBMCs.

Here immunoSEQ multiplex PCR was the method, and the copy in TCRdb shows in-frame clones only, minus some. This table has under 200,000 clones, 88% appearing once. Clinical histories supplied by participants themselves formed the basis of cohort assignment. Either two negative PCRs, clearance, or symptom resolution qualified Cohort 3 donors as recovered. This TCR was sampled from a woman between 50 and 59 years old who had recovered from COVID-19. What was sequenced was PBMCs or T cells enriched from blood (not recorded which).

The CDR3 DNA follows: TGTGCCAGCAGCTTTACAGCGGGACCTTACGAGCAGTACTTC. It encodes CASSFTAGPYEQYF. The gene calls are TRBV9 and TRBJ2-7; 7 nucleotides match TRBD2. J gave up 4 bases and V 4 bases, and 8 bases lay outside the gene matches. This CDR3 has 14 amino acids. CDR1 SGDLS and CDR2 YYNGEE come from the germline V gene.